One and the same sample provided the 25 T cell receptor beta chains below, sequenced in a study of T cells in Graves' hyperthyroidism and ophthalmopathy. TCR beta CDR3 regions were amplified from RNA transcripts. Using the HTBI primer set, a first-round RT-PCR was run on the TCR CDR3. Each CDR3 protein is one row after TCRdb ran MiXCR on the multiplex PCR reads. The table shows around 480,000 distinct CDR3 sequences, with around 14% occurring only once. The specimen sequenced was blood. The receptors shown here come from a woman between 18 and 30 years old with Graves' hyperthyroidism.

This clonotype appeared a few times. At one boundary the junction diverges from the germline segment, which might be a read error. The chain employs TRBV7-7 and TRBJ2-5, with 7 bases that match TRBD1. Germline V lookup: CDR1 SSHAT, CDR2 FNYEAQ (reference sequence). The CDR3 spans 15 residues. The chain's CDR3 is CASSLGPNRGETQYF. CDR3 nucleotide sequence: TGTGCTAGCAGCTTAGGACCCAACAGGGGAGAGACCCAGTACTTC.

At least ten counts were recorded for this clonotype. CDR3 coding DNA: TGTGCCAGTACCACCAGGGGGCTCGGCACTGAAGCTTTCTTT. Its translation: CASTTRGLGTEAFF. This sequence joins TRBV19 and TRBJ1-1; 8 nucleotides match TRBD1. J gave up 4 bases and V 7 bases, and 8 bases lay outside the gene matches. CDR1 and CDR2 (germline): LNHDA, SQIVND (reference sequence). The CDR3 contains 14 residues. Using reference TRBV19 and TRBJ1-1 for the parts outside the CDR3, the full variable domain is DGGITQSPKYLFRKEGQNVTLSCEQNLNHDAMYWYRQDPGQGLRLIYYSQIVNDFQKGDIAEGYSVSREKKESFPLTVTSAQKNPTAFYLCASTTRGLGTEAFFGQGTRLTVV.

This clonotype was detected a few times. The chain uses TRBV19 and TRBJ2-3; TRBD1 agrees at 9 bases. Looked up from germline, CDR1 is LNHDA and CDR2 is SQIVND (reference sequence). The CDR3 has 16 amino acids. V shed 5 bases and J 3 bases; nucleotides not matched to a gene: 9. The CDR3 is CASSAGTGPGTDTQYF. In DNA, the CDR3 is TGTGCCAGTAGTGCCGGGACAGGGCCTGGGACAGATACGCAGTATTTT.

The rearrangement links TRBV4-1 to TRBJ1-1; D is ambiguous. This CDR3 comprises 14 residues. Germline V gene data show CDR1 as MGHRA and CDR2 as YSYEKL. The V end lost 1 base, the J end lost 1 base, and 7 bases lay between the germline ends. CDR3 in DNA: TGCGCCAGCAGCCAAGGACTTGAGAACACTGAAGCTTTCTTT. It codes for CASSQGLENTEAFF.

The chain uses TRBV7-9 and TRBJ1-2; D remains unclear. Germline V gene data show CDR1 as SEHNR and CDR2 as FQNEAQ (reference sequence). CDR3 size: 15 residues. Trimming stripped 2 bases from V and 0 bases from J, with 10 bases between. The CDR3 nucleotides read TGTGCCAGCAGCTTATCTGTGATTTCTAACTATGGCTACACCTTC. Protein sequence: CASSLSVISNYGYTF.

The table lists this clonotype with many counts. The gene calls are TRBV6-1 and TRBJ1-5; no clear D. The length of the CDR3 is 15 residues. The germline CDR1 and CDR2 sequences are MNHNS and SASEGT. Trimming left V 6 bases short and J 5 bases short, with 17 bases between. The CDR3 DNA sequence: TGTGCCAGCAGATATTTCCCCGGAGGCGATCAGCCCCAGCATTTT. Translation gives CASRYFPGGDQPQHF.

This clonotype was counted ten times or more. The CDR3 loop is CASSSGTGTMNTEAFF. Here the CDR3 DNA reads TGCGCCAGCAGCTCTGGGACAGGGACGATGAACACTGAAGCTTTCTTT. V is TRBV5-1 and J is TRBJ1-1, with TRBD1 matching over 9 bases. The trim removed 3 bases at V and 0 bases at J, leaving 6 bases unmatched. Germline V lookup: CDR1 SGHRS, CDR2 YFSETQ. This CDR3 is built from 16 residues.

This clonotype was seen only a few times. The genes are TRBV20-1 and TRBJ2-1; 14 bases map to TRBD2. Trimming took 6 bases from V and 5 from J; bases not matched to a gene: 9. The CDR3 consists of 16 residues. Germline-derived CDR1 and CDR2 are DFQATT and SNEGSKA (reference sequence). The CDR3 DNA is TGCAGTGCCCCACGGGGGACTAGCGGGAGTAACAATGAGCAGTTCTTC. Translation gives CSAPRGTSGSNNEQFF.

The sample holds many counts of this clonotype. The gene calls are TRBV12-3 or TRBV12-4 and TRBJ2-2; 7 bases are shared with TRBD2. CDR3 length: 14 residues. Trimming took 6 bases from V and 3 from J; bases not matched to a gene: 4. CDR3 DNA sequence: TGTGCCAGCAGCGGGAGGTACGACACCGGGGAGCTGTTTTTT. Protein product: CASSGRYDTGELFF.

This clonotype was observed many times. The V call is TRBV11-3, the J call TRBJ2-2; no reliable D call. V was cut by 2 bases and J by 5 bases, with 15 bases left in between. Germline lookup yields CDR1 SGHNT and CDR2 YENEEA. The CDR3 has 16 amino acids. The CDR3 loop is CASSLRARAGTGELFF. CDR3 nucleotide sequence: TGTGCCAGCAGCTTACGTGCGAGAGCCGGGACCGGGGAGCTGTTTTTT.

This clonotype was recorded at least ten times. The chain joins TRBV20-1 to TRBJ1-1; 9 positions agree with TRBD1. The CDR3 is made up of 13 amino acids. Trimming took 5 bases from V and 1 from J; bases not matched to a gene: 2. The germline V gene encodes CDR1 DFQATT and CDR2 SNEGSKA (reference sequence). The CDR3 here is CSAGTGPNTEAFF. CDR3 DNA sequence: TGCAGTGCTGGGACAGGGCCGAACACTGAAGCTTTCTTT.

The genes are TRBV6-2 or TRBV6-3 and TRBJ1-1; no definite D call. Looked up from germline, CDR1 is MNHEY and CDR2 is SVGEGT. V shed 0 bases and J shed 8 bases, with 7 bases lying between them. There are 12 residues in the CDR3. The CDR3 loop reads CASSYSTPEAFF. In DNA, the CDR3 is TGTGCCAGCAGTTACTCGACGCCAGAAGCTTTCTTT.

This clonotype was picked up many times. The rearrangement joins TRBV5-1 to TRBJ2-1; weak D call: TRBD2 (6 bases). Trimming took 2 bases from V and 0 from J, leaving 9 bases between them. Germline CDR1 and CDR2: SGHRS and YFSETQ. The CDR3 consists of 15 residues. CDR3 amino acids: CASSFGSGSYNEQFF. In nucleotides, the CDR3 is TGCGCCAGCAGCTTTGGTAGCGGCTCCTACAATGAGCAGTTCTTC. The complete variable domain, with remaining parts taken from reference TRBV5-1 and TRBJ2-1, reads KAGVTQTPRYLIKTRGQQVTLSCSPISGHRSVSWYQQTPGQGLQFLFEYFSETQRNKGNFPGRFSGRQFSNSRSEMNVSTLELGDSALYLCASSFGSGSYNEQFFGPGTRLTVL.

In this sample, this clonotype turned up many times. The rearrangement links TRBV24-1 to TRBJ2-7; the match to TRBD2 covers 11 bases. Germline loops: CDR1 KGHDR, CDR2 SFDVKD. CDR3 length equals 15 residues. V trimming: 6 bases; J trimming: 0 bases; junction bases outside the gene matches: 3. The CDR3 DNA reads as TGTGCCACCAGTCCAACTAGCGGGAGCTCCTACGAGCAGTACTTC. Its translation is CATSPTSGSSYEQYF.

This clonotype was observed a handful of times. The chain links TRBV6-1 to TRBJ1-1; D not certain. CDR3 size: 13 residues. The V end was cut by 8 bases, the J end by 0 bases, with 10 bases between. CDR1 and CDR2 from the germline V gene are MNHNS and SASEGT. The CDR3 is CASFLEMNTEAFF. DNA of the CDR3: TGTGCCAGCTTCCTTGAGATGAACACTGAAGCTTTCTTT.

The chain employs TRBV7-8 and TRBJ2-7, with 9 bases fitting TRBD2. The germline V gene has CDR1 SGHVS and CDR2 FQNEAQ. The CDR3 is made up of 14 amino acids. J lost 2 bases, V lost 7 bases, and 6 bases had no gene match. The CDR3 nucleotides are TGTGCCAGCAAAGACCTAGCGGGGCCCTACGAGCAGTACGTC. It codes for CASKDLAGPYEQYV.

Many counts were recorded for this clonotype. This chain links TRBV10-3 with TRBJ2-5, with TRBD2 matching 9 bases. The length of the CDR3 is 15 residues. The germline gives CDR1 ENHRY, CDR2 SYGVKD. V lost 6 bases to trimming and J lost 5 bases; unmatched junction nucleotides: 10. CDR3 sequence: CAIRQTSGGGETQYF. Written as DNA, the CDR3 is TGTGCCATCAGACAGACTAGCGGAGGCGGGGAGACCCAGTACTTC.

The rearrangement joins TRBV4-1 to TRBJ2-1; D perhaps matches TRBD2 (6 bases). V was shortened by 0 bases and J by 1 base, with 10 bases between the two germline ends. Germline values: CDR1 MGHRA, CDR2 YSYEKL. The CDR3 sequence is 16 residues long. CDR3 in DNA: TGCGCCAGCAGCCAAGACCGGGACTTTTCCTACAATGAGCAGTTCTTC. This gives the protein CASSQDRDFSYNEQFF.

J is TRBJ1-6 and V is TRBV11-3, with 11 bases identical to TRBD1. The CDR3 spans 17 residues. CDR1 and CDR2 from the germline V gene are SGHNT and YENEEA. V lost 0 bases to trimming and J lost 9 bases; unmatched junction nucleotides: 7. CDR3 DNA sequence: TGTGCCAGCAGCTTAGATGGACAGGGGGCGTTTGGTTCACCCCTCCACTTT. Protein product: CASSLDGQGAFGSPLHF.

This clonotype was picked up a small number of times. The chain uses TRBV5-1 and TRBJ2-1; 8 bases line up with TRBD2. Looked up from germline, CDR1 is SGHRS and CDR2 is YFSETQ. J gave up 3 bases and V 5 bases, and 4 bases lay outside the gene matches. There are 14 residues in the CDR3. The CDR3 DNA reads TGCGCCAGCAGGCGGGAGGAACTCTACAATGAGCAGTTCTTC. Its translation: CASRREELYNEQFF.

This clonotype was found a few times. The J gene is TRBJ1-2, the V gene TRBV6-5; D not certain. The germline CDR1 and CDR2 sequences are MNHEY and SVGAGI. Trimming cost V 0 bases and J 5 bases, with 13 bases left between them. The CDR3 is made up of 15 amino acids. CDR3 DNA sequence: TGTGCCAGCAGTTACTCGGAGGTGTCTCCATATGGCTACACCTTC. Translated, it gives CASSYSEVSPYGYTF.

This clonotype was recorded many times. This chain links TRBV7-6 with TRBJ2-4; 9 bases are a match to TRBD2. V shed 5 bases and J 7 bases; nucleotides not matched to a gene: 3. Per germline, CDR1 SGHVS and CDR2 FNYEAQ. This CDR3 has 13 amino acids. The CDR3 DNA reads TGTGCCAGCAGCGCAGGGACTAGCAACATTCAGTACTTC. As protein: CASSAGTSNIQYF.

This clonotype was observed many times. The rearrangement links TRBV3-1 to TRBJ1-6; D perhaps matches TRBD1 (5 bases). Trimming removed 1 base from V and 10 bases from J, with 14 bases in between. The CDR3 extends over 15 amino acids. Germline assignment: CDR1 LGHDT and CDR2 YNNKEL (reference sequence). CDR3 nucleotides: TGTGCCAGCAGCCAAGGTCTTGACAGTGGGTCACCCCTCCACTTT. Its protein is CASSQGLDSGSPLHF.

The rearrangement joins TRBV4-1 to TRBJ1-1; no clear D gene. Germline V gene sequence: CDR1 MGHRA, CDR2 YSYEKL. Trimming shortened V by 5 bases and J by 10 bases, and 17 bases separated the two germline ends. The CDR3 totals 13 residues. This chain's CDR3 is CASSALSHKVAFF. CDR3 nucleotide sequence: TGCGCCAGCAGCGCCCTCTCCCATAAGGTAGCTTTCTTT.

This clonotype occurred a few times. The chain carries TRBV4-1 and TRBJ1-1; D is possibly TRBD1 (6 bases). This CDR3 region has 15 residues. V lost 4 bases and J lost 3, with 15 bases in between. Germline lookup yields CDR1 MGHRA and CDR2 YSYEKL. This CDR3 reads CASSLYRGADTEAFF. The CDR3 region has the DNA TGCGCCAGCAGCCTGTATCGGGGGGCGGACACTGAAGCTTTCTTT.